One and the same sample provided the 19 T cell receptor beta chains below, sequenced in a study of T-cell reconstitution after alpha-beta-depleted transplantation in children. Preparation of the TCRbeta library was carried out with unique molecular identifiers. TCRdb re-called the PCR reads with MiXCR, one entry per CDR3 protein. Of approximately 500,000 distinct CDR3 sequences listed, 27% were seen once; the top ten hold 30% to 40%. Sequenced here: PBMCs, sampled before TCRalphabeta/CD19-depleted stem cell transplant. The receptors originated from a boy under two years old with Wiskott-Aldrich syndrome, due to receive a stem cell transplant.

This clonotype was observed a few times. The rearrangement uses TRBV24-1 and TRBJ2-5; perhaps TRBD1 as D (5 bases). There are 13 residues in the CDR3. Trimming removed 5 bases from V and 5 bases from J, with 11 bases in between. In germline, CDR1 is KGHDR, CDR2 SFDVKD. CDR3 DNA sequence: TGTGCCACCAGTGTGGGGCTATCGGAGACCCAGTACTTC. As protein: CATSVGLSETQYF.

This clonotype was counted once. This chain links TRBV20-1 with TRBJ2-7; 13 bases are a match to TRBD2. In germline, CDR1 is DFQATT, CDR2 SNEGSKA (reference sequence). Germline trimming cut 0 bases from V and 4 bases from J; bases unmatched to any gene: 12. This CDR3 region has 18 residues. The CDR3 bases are TGCAGTGCTAGAGAAGGACTAGCGGGAGCCAGATGGGGGTACGAGCAGTACTTC. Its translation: CSAREGLAGARWGYEQYF.

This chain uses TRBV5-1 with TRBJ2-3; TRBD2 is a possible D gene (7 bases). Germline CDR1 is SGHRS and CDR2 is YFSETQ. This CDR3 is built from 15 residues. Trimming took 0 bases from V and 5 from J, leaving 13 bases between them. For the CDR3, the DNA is TGCGCCAGCAGCTTGGCCGGGGGGCAAGGAGATACGCAGTATTTT. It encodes CASSLAGGQGDTQYF.

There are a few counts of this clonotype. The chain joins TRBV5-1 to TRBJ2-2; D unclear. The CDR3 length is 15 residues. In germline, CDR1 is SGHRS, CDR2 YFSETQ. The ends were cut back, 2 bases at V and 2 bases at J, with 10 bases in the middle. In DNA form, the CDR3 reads TGCGCCAGCAGCTTAGGATACGGTAACACCGGGGAGCTGTTTTTT. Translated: CASSLGYGNTGELFF. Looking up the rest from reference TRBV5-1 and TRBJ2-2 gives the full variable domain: KAGVTQTPRYLIKTRGQQVTLSCSPISGHRSVSWYQQTPGQGLQFLFEYFSETQRNKGNFPGRFSGRQFSNSRSEMNVSTLELGDSALYLCASSLGYGNTGELFFGEGSRLTVL.

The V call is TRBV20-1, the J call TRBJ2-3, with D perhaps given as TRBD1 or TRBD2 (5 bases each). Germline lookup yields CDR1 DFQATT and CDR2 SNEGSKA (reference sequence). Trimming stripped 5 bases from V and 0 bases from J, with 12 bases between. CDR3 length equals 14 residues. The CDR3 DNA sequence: TGCAGTGCTTCCGGGACGGTCAGCACAGATACGCAGTATTTT. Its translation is CSASGTVSTDTQYF.

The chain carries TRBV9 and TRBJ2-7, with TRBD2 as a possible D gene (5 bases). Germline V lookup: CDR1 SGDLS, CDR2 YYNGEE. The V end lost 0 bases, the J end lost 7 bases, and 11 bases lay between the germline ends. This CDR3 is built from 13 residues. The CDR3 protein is CASSVGATGEQYF. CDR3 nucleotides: TGTGCCAGCAGCGTAGGGGCCACGGGGGAGCAGTACTTC.

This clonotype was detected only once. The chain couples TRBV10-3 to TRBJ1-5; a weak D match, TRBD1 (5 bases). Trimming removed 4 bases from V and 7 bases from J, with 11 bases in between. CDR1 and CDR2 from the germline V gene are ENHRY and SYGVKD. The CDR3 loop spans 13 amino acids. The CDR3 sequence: CAISVGGGQPQHF. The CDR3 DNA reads TGTGCCATCAGTGTTGGGGGAGGACAGCCCCAGCATTTT.

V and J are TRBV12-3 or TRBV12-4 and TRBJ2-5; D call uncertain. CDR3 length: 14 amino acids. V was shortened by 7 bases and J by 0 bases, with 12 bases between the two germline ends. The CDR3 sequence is CASTSFWDQETQYF. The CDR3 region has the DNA TGTGCCAGCACCTCCTTCTGGGACCAAGAGACCCAGTACTTC.

This CDR3 is CATSRDARVPHEQFF. CDR3 DNA: TGTGCCACCAGCAGAGATGCTCGGGTCCCCCATGAGCAGTTCTTC. This sequence joins TRBV15 and TRBJ2-1; D is unresolved. CDR3 length: 15 residues. V was cut by 0 bases and J by 8 bases, with 14 bases left in between. The V gene's germline CDR1 is LNHNV and CDR2 YYDKDF (reference sequence). Complete variable domain (other parts from reference TRBV15 and TRBJ2-1): DAMVIQNPRYQVTQFGKPVTLSCSQTLNHNVMYWYQQKSSQAPKLLFHYYDKDFNNEADTPDNFQSRRPNTSFCFLDIRSPGLGDTAMYLCATSRDARVPHEQFFGPGTRLTVL.

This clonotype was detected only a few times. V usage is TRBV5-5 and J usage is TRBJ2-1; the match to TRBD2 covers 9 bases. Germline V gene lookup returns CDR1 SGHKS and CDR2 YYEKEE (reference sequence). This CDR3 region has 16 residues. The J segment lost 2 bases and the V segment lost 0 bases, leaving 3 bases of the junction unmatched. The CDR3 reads CASSLVAGGTYNEQFF. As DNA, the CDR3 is TGTGCCAGCAGCTTGGTCGCGGGAGGGACCTACAATGAGCAGTTCTTC.

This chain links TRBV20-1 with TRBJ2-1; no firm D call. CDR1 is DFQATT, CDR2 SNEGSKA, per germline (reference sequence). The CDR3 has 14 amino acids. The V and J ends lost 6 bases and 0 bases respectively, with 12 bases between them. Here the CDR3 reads CSAGSISSYNEQFF. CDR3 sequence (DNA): TGCAGTGCGGGATCAATTAGCTCCTACAATGAGCAGTTCTTC.

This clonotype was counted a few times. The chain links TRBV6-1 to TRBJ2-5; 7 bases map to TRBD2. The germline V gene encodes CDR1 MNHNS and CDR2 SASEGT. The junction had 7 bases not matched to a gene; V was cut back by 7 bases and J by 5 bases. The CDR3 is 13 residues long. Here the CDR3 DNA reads TGTGCCAGCAAGGTGGCGGGAGTTGAGACCCAGTACTTC. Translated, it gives CASKVAGVETQYF.

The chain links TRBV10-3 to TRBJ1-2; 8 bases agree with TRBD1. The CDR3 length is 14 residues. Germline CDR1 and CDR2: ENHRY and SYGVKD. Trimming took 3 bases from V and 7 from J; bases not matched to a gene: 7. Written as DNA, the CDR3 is TGTGCCATCAGTGACCCCCGGACAGGGTCTGGCTACACCTTC. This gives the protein CAISDPRTGSGYTF.

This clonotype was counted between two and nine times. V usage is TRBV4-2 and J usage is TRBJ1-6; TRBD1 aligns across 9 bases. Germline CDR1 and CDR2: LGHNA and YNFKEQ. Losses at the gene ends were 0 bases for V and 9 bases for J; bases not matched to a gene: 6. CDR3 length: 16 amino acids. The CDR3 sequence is CASSQERGTGRSPLHF. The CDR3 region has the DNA TGTGCCAGCAGCCAAGAACGGGGGACAGGGCGTTCACCCCTCCACTTT.

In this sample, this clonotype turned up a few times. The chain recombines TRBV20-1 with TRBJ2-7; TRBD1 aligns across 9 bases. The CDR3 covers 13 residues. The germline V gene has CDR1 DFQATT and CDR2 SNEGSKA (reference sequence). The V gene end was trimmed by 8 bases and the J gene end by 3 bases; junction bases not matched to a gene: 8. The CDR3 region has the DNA TGCAGTATGTGGACAGGGGACAACTACGAGCAGTACTTC. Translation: CSMWTGDNYEQYF.

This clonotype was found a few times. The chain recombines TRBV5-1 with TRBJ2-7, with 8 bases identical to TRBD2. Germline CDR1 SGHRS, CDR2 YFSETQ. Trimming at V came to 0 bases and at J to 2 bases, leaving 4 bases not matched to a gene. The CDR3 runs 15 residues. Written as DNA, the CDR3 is TGCGCCAGCAGCTTGGGTAATAGCGGGGCCTACGAGCAGTACTTC. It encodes CASSLGNSGAYEQYF. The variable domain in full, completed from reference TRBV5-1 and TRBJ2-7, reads KAGVTQTPRYLIKTRGQQVTLSCSPISGHRSVSWYQQTPGQGLQFLFEYFSETQRNKGNFPGRFSGRQFSNSRSEMNVSTLELGDSALYLCASSLGNSGAYEQYFGPGTRLTVT.

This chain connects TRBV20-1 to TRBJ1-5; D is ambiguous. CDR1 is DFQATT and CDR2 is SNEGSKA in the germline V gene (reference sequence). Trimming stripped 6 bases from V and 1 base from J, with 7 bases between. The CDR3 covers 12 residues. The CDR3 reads CSAGKSNQPQHF. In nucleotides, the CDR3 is TGCAGTGCCGGGAAAAGCAATCAGCCCCAGCATTTT.

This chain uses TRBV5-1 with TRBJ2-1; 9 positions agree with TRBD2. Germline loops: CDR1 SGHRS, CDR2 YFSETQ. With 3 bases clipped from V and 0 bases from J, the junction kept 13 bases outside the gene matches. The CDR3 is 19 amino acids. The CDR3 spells CASSSLAGVPPSSYNEQFF. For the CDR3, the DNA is TGCGCCAGCAGCTCCTTAGCGGGAGTACCCCCTAGCTCCTACAATGAGCAGTTCTTC.

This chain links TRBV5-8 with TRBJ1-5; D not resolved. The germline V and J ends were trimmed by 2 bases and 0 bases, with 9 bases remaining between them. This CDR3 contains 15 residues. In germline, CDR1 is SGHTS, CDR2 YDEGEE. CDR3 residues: CASSLRPNSNQPQHF. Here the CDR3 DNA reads TGTGCCAGCAGCTTAAGGCCTAATAGCAATCAGCCCCAGCATTTT.